This T cell receptor beta chain came from a study of cytomegalovirus exposure and HLA in healthy donors. PCR primers comprised 60 Vbeta and 13 Jbeta primers. Clones were sequenced by immunoSEQ multiplex PCR, and TCRdb holds only the in-frame ones, with some missing. The sample lists some 91,000 clones, approximately 72% seen once, with roughly 7.1% in the top ten. This CDR3 is 16 amino acids long. The germline V and J ends were trimmed by 1 base and 0 bases, with 10 bases remaining between them. The germline V gene has CDR1 SGHVS and CDR2 FNYEAQ. Sequencing was done on a sample of PBMCs. The rearrangement joins TRBV7-6 to TRBJ2-1; weak D call: TRBD2 (6 bases). This clonotype was obtained from a man between 35 and 55 years old in good health and CMV-seropositive. This CDR3 reads CASSLVADSSYNEQFF. For the CDR3, the DNA is TGTGCCAGCAGCTTAGTAGCGGATAGCTCCTACAATGAGCAGTTCTTC.